This paragraph covers one T cell receptor beta chain sequence. The table came from immunoSEQ multiplex PCR; TCRdb's copy has only in-frame clones and leaves some out. The sample has 75,000 to 80,000 clones, approximately 81% seen once. The data were taken from a study of blood T cell repertoires in COVID-19. This receptor was obtained from a woman in her fifties or sixties with acute or convalescent COVID-19. Source material: peripheral blood.

The CDR3 DNA is TGTGCCAGCAGCTTAGGGACAGGGGATCCTCAGCCCCAGCATTTT. It translates to CASSLGTGDPQPQHF. The J gene is TRBJ1-5, the V gene TRBV5-5, with 10 bases fitting TRBD1. The CDR3 is 15 residues long. Germline V gene lookup returns CDR1 SGHKS and CDR2 YYEKEE (reference sequence). J lost 6 bases, V lost 2 bases, and 5 bases had no gene match.